Below, 18 T cell receptor beta chains from the same sample are listed, as sequenced in a study of blood T cell repertoires in COVID-19. Here immunoSEQ multiplex PCR was the method, and the copy in TCRdb shows in-frame clones only, minus some. The data show some 250,000 clones, roughly 87% seen once. The sample comprised peripheral blood. The source is a woman aged 25 to 39 with acute or convalescent COVID-19.

This clone was observed once. V usage is TRBV19 and J usage is TRBJ1-3; no clear D. This CDR3 is built from 14 residues. Trimming left V 3 bases short and J 3 bases short, with 9 bases between. Germline V gives CDR1 LNHDA, CDR2 SQIVND (reference sequence). The CDR3 DNA sequence: TGTGCCAGTAGTATTTTCGGGGTTGGAAACACCATATATTTT. It yields the protein CASSIFGVGNTIYF.

The V and J genes are TRBV18 and TRBJ2-2; 7 bases align to TRBD2. Germline V lookup: CDR1 KGHSH, CDR2 LQKENI. The trim removed 0 bases at V and 5 bases at J, leaving 9 bases unmatched. The CDR3 covers 17 residues. The CDR3 DNA reads TGTGCCAGCTCACCACCGTCTAGCGGTTCTTGGACCGGGGAGCTGTTTTTT. Translating gives CASSPPSSGSWTGELFF.

The chain joins TRBV6-5 to TRBJ1-1; D is undetermined. Looked up from germline, CDR1 is MNHEY and CDR2 is SVGAGI. CDR3 length: 12 amino acids. V was pared by 5 bases and J by 1 base, with 5 bases between. In DNA form, the CDR3 reads TGTGCCAGCAGTACAGCGAACACTGAAGCTTTCTTT. Encoded protein: CASSTANTEAFF.

This clone was counted a few times. The chain links TRBV7-3 to TRBJ2-1, with 8 positions matching TRBD2. CDR1 is SGHTA, CDR2 FQGTGA, per germline. The length of the CDR3 is 16 residues. V was clipped by 6 bases and J by 4 bases; unmatched bases: 11. CDR3 bases: TGTGCCAGCAGATCGATCACTAGCGGATCATACAATGAGCAGTTCTTC. Amino acid sequence: CASRSITSGSYNEQFF.

The CDR3 region is CASSLKAGGNEQFF. The CDR3 DNA reads TGTGCCAGCAGCCTAAAGGCCGGAGGCAATGAGCAGTTCTTC. The rearrangement links TRBV7-9 to TRBJ2-1; D possibly corresponds to TRBD2 (5 bases). CDR3 length equals 14 residues. Germline CDR1 and CDR2: SEHNR and FQNEAQ (reference sequence). V was clipped by 5 bases and J by 6 bases, with 14 bases between them.

This chain uses TRBV19 with TRBJ2-1; a possible D gene is TRBD2 (5 bases). This CDR3 has 14 amino acids. Germline CDR1 LNHDA, CDR2 SQIVND (reference sequence). Between the trimmed V and J ends, which lost 5 bases and 4 bases, there was a span of 12 bases. The CDR3 sequence is CASSPGAVYNEQFF. The DNA for the CDR3 is TGTGCCAGTAGTCCCGGAGCGGTTTACAATGAGCAGTTCTTC.

The chain has TRBV18 and TRBJ1-1; 11 bases are a match to TRBD1. CDR1 KGHSH and CDR2 LQKENI come from the germline V gene. The CDR3 is made up of 19 amino acids. V shed 2 bases and J 0 bases; nucleotides not matched to a gene: 11. CDR3 protein: CASSPVPAGQGAMNTEAFF. The DNA for the CDR3 is TGTGCCAGCTCACCAGTCCCCGCCGGACAGGGGGCCATGAACACTGAAGCTTTCTTT.

This rearrangement joins TRBV11-3 to TRBJ2-7, with 10 bases matching TRBD1. Germline V gene sequence: CDR1 SGHNT, CDR2 YENEEA. This CDR3 has 15 amino acids. J was trimmed by 1 base and V by 6 bases; bases with no gene match: 6. The CDR3 loop reads CASSFGTGASYEQYF. The CDR3 region has the DNA TGTGCCAGCAGTTTCGGGACAGGGGCTTCCTACGAGCAGTACTTC.

This sequence joins TRBV6-2 or TRBV6-3 and TRBJ2-3; D perhaps matches TRBD1 (5 bases). Per germline, CDR1 MNHEY and CDR2 SVGEGT. Between the trimmed V and J ends, which lost 2 bases and 2 bases, there was a span of 17 bases. The CDR3 consists of 17 residues. The CDR3 is CASSYPPGLGDTDTQYF. Here the CDR3 DNA reads TGTGCCAGCAGTTACCCTCCGGGTCTAGGGGACACAGATACGCAGTATTTT.

This chain links TRBV7-2 with TRBJ2-2; possible D gene TRBD2, 6 bases. Trimming stripped 3 bases from V and 6 bases from J, with 20 bases between. The CDR3 extends over 17 amino acids. Germline lookup yields CDR1 SGHTA and CDR2 FQGNSA. The chain's CDR3 is CASSFRRLVSVAGELFF. The DNA of the CDR3 is TGTGCCAGCAGCTTCCGTCGACTAGTTAGTGTAGCCGGGGAGCTGTTTTTT.

The chain is built from TRBV24-1 and TRBJ2-2; 9 bases fit TRBD2. The V and J ends lost 4 bases and 4 bases, in that order; junction bases with no gene match: 3. CDR1 KGHDR and CDR2 SFDVKD come from the germline V gene. The length of the CDR3 is 15 residues. In DNA, the CDR3 is TGTGCCACCAGTGAGGCTAGCGGGACCACCGGGGAGCTGTTTTTT. It specifies CATSEASGTTGELFF.

V is TRBV3-1 (or the pseudogene TRBV3-2) and J is TRBJ1-4; D gene uncertain. Germline loops: CDR1 LGHDT, CDR2 YNNKEL (reference sequence). This CDR3 is built from 15 residues. V was clipped by 4 bases and J by 8 bases, with 17 bases between them. DNA for the CDR3: TGTGCCAGCAGCCCGACCGGGGTCCTAGGGGAAAAACTGTTTTTT. Encoded protein: CASSPTGVLGEKLFF.

The chain combines TRBV6-5 with TRBJ2-7; D remains ambiguous. CDR3 size: 14 residues. V lost 0 bases and J lost 2, with 8 bases in between. Germline V gives CDR1 MNHEY, CDR2 SVGAGI. The CDR3 DNA reads as TGTGCCAGCAGTTACTCTTTTCCCGCCTACGAGCAGTACTTC. This codes for CASSYSFPAYEQYF.

V and J are TRBV19 and TRBJ1-5; D possibly corresponds to TRBD1 (5 bases). The ends were cut back, 9 bases at V and 4 bases at J, with 16 bases in the middle. Germline V lookup: CDR1 LNHDA, CDR2 SQIVND (reference sequence). CDR3 length: 14 amino acids. CDR3 DNA sequence: TGTGCCAGCCGGGGGGAGGTGGGGAATCAGCCCCAGCATTTT. Translation: CASRGEVGNQPQHF.

The rearrangement links TRBV4-3 to TRBJ2-7, with TRBD1 matching 9 bases. Unmatched junction bases numbered 6, after V lost 4 bases and J lost 5 bases. The CDR3 is 14 amino acids. Germline values: CDR1 LGHNA, CDR2 YSLEER. CDR3: CASSLGTGWDEQYF. CDR3 DNA sequence: TGCGCCAGCAGCCTCGGGACAGGGTGGGACGAGCAGTACTTC.

The rearrangement uses TRBV7-7 and TRBJ2-3, with a tentative D call TRBD1 (6 bases). Germline V gene lookup returns CDR1 SSHAT and CDR2 FNYEAQ (reference sequence). The CDR3 consists of 14 residues. V was cut by 11 bases and J by 1 base, with 16 bases left in between. The CDR3 coding sequence is TGTGCCCTACTCTGGGGGCTATGCACAGATACGCAGTATTTT. Encoded protein: CALLWGLCTDTQYF.

This chain joins TRBV4-2 and TRBJ2-7; D perhaps matches TRBD1 (5 bases). Trimming removed 0 bases at V and 3 bases at J, with 12 bases between. The CDR3 is 15 residues long. The germline V gene encodes CDR1 LGHNA and CDR2 YNFKEQ. The CDR3 is CASSQDLGRDYEQYF. The CDR3 nucleotides read TGTGCCAGCAGCCAAGATCTTGGCAGGGACTACGAGCAGTACTTC.

The chain carries TRBV19 and TRBJ2-7; D might be TRBD2 (5 bases). The CDR3 has 15 residues. V was shortened by 5 bases and J by 5 bases, with 19 bases between the two germline ends. Germline V lookup: CDR1 LNHDA, CDR2 SQIVND (reference sequence). The CDR3 sequence: CASSSRGLTVNEQYF. Written as DNA, the CDR3 is TGTGCCAGTAGTTCTCGAGGGCTTACGGTAAACGAGCAGTACTTC. The complete variable domain, with remaining parts taken from reference TRBV19 and TRBJ2-7, reads DGGITQSPKYLFRKEGQNVTLSCEQNLNHDAMYWYRQDPGQGLRLIYYSQIVNDFQKGDIAEGYSVSREKKESFPLTVTSAQKNPTAFYLCASSSRGLTVNEQYFGPGTRLTVT.